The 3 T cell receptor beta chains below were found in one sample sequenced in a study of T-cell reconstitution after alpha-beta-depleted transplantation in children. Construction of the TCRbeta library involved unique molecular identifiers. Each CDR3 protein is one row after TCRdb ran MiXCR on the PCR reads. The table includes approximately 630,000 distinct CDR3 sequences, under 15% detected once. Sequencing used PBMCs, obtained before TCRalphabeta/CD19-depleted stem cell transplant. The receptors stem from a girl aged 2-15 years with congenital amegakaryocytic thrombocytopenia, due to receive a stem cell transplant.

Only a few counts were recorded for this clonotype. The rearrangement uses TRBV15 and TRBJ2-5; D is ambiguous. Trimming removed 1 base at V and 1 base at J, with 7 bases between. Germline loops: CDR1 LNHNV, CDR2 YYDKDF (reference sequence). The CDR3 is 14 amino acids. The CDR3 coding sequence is TGTGCCACCAGCAGAGTCCCACGCCAAGAGACCCAGTACTTC. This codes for CATSRVPRQETQYF.

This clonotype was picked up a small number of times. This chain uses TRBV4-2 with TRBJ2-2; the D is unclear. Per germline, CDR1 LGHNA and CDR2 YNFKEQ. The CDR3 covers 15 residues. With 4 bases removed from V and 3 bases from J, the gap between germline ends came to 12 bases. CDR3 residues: CASSRTEQYTGELFF. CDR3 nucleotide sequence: TGTGCCAGCAGCCGAACTGAGCAGTACACCGGGGAGCTGTTTTTT.

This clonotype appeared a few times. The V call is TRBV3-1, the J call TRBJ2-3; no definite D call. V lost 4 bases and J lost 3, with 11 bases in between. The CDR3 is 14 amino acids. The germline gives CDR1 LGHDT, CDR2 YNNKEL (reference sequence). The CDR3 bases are TGTGCCAGCAGCCGAAGGGAATCGACAGATACGCAGTATTTT. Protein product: CASSRRESTDTQYF.